These T cell receptor beta chains were read from a single sample in a study of shared clonotypes between healthy human individuals. The assay was immunoSEQ multiplex PCR, and TCRdb's table has in-frame clones only and misses some. The table lists hundreds of thousands of clones, almost 95% of them singletons. The sample comprised naive CD8+ T cells sorted from blood. These receptors all stem from a man under 40 in good health. The conserved cysteine and the conserved F or W are not part of the CDR3 here.

v_call | cdr3_aa
TRBV11-2 | ASSGVVGRGLQETQY
TRBV7-8 | ASSRRGGRETQY
TRBV5-1 | ASSLGTTNIYEQY
TRBV2 | ASSEGGPSEKLF
TRBV11-1 | ASSLVPARNTEAF
TRBV4-1 | ASSQVGTGWNEKLF
TRBV13 | ASSPWVSGYEQY
TRBV7-9 | ASSYTWDRQGVNPYGYT
TRBV27 | ASTTSRDSLTGELF
TRBV27 | ASSTARQGVYEQY
TRBV28 | ASKRAAGWQETRVVPYNEQF
TRBV29-1 | SVEDARGTDTQY
TRBV11-2 | ASSFSGTYEQY
TRBV23-1 | ASSHPTGTKRSYEQY
TRBV27 | ASSPERDVAGELF
TRBV27 | ASSPGTSGRTGGEQF
TRBV2 | ASSGALNTEAF
TRBV7-9 | ASSSSTPGATNEKLF
TRBV7-9 | ASSSRLAEYTGELF
TRBV5-1 | ASSLVPLGVNEQF
TRBV5-6 | ASRGSLAPNTGELF
TRBV28 | ASNVGYSSYNEQF
TRBV7-9 | ASSLFGGKDTQY
TRBV29-1 | SVEDRIRDEQY
TRBV29-1 | SVPGRNTGELF
TRBV28 | ASRTDGIVVSGANVLT
TRBV2 | ASDKNYEQY
TRBV27 | ATQGGGETQY
TRBV5-4 | ASSLLGGTINYNEQF
TRBV7-8 | ASSSPSFAGQDGNTIY
TRBV27 | ASSYRISYEQY
TRBV15 | ATSPRASGGETQY
TRBV28 | ASGSGQGIQETQY
TRBV5-1 | ASSLGDPYEQY
TRBV7-8 | ASSSYLRGDVLT
TRBV5-6 | ASSLVAERETQY
TRBV7-9 | ASSSFRTGELF
TRBV19 | ASRFDPGTGGSQPQH
TRBV4-3 | ASSQDFTSKKY
TRBV10-3 | AISESDGSSYNEQF
TRBV7-2 | ASSPGTGVPGWNEQF
TRBV7-4 | ASSTPWDSTSAVNEQY
TRBV7-9 | ASSLAPGSEAF
TRBV7-9 | ASSFNRGSGTQY
TRBV5-4 | ASSFPGQPYEQY
TRBV9 | ASSANIARTGELF
TRBV7-2 | ASSLSGRRGEQY
TRBV27 | ASSTLTGRETWEQY
TRBV30 | AWSHGDSYEQY
TRBV4-1 | ASSQRLMNTEAF
TRBV9 | ASSASGTSSNEQF
TRBV29-1 | SAAGLAGEDTQY
TRBV4-1 | ASSQDSSSGSRYEQY
TRBV7-9 | ASSSSGSGWDTDTQY
TRBV27 | ASSLSWGLEETQY
TRBV11-2 | ASSSPVVDEQF
TRBV27 | ASSLLGSQETQY
TRBV2 | ASRRWASGSTDTQY
TRBV6-1 | ASSNQREYDYEQY